This T cell receptor beta chain was identified in a study of T cells after yellow fever vaccination. CDR1 is MDHEN and CDR2 is SYDVKM in the germline V gene. The CDR3 is 15 residues long. V was pared by 8 bases and J by 2 bases, with 4 bases of the junction left unmatched. TCRdb called the 5' RACE reads again in MiXCR, with one record for every CDR3 protein. Of hundreds of thousands of distinct CDR3 sequences listed, roughly 4.3% are singletons. This clonotype was recorded many times. The genes are TRBV28 and TRBJ2-6; 9 positions agree with TRBD1. The specimen comprised PBMCs, sampled 5 days after the yellow fever booster vaccination. This receptor was identified in a man between 18 and 29 years old who received the YFV17D yellow fever vaccine. As DNA, the CDR3 is TGTGCCAGCGAACGGACAGGGGCTGGGGCCAACGTCCTGACTTTC. Translated: CASERTGAGANVLTF. The whole variable domain, remainder taken from reference TRBV28 and TRBJ2-6, is DVKVTQSSRYLVKRTGEKVFLECVQDMDHENMFWYRQDPGLGLRLIYFSYDVKMKEKGDIPEGYSVSREKKERFSLILESASTNQTSMYLCASERTGAGANVLTFGAGSRLTVL.